This T cell receptor (beta chain) appears in the sequencing data of a study of cytomegalovirus exposure and HLA in healthy donors. CDR1 is SGHTA and CDR2 is FQGNSA in the germline V gene. The CDR3 spans 14 residues. Trimming removed 5 bases from V and 3 bases from J; junction bases left unmatched: 4. The PCR ran on 60 Vbeta and 13 Jbeta primers. Assay used: immunoSEQ multiplex PCR; TCRdb lists only in-frame clones, some missing. This repertoire includes around 100,000 clones. The TCR was taken from a man aged 25-40 years in good health and CMV-seronegative. Sample: PBMCs. The V and J genes are TRBV7-2 and TRBJ1-2, with 9 bases aligning to TRBD1. The DNA for the CDR3 is TGTGCCAGCAGCGGAAGACAGGGGGACTATGGCTACACCTTC. It is translated as CASSGRQGDYGYTF.